The TCR beta chain described here comes from a study of shared clonotypes between healthy human individuals. Generated by immunoSEQ multiplex PCR, the TCRdb table keeps only in-frame clones and is missing some. The sample has about 110,000 clones, 67% seen once; the top ten hold 24%. The clonotype originates from a woman between 25 and 40 years old in good health. The specimen was memory CD8+ T cells sorted from blood. Described subset: CD45RO+ cells pooled with CCR7-negative TemRA cells.

The CDR3 DNA is TGTGCCAGCAGCTCGGTTGGGGGACAGCACACAGATACGCAGTATTTT. The encoded protein is CASSSVGGQHTDTQYF. The rearrangement uses TRBV7-9 and TRBJ2-3, with 7 positions matching TRBD1. With V trimmed by 4 bases and J by 2 bases, 9 bases remained unmatched. The CDR3 length is 16 residues. Per germline, CDR1 SEHNR and CDR2 FQNEAQ (reference sequence).